The 31 T cell receptor beta chains in this list originate from one sample, sequenced in a study of blood T cells in healthy people across ages. For the second PCR, which ran for 7 to 11 cycles, a sample-barcoded 5' primer and a J-beta primer mix were used. Via MiXCR, TCRdb re-called the 5' RACE reads, giving one row per CDR3 protein. Altogether fewer than 900,000 distinct CDR3 sequences are present, around 36% being singletons, with the ten largest covering approximately 13%. The sample taken for sequencing was blood. Every receptor here comes from a man aged 18 to 30 in good health.

There are many counts of this clonotype. The J gene is TRBJ2-3, the V gene TRBV7-2; 8 bases are a match to TRBD1. Germline V gives CDR1 SGHTA, CDR2 FQGNSA. CDR3 size: 16 residues. V was clipped by 3 bases and J by 4 bases; unmatched bases: 9. CDR3 region: CASSFGQGTVADTQYF. CDR3 sequence (DNA): TGTGCCAGCAGCTTTGGACAGGGAACGGTGGCAGATACGCAGTATTTT.

The chain carries TRBV27 and TRBJ2-4; D is unclear. TRBJ2-7 matches the DNA end more closely, so the J call is doubtful. Germline assignment: CDR1 MNHEY and CDR2 SMNVEV (reference sequence). The CDR3 is 17 residues long. The DNA for the CDR3 is TGTGCCAGCAGTTTAAGACAAGGGCCGATGAATTTCTACGAGCAGTACTTC. It specifies CASSLRQGPMNFYEQYF.

Regarding this clonotype: The junction shows a germline mismatch at one end, possibly a read error. This chain joins TRBV5-1 and TRBJ1-6; D gene unclear. This CDR3 is built from 13 residues. Germline loops: CDR1 SGHRS, CDR2 YFSETQ. The CDR3 region has the DNA TGCGGCAGCGGGGTCAACAATAATTCACCCCTCCACTTT. Residues: CGSGVNNNSPLHF.

Regarding this clonotype: This could be a read error, since a much larger clone is one nucleotide away. This chain joins TRBV15 and TRBJ2-4; tentatively, D is TRBD2 (5 bases). Trimming left V 5 bases short and J 13 bases short, with 21 bases between. The CDR3 length is 14 residues. CDR1 and CDR2 (germline): LNHNV, YYDKDF (reference sequence). This CDR3 reads CATSGGGSSYVQYF. The CDR3 nucleotides read TGTGCCACCAGCGGTGGAGGTAGCTCCTACGTGCAGTACTTC. The whole variable domain, filled in from reference TRBV15 and TRBJ2-4, reads DAMVIQNPRYQVTQFGKPVTLSCSQTLNHNVMYWYQQKSSQAPKLLFHYYDKDFNNEADTPDNFQSRRPNTSFCFLDIRSPGLGDTAMYLCATSGGGSSYVQYFGAGTRLSVL.

This chain links TRBV4-3 with TRBJ1-2, with 7 nucleotides matching TRBD1. The ends lost 0 bases at V and 4 bases at J; junction bases unmatched: 5. CDR1 and CDR2 (germline): LGHNA, YSLEER. This CDR3 is 15 amino acids long. The CDR3 is CASSQDRDSIYGYTF. CDR3 DNA: TGCGCCAGCAGCCAAGATCGGGACAGCATCTATGGCTACACCTTC.

This clonotype was counted many times. This chain connects TRBV12-3 or TRBV12-4 to TRBJ2-1; D gene uncertain. Trimming cost V 2 bases and J 0 bases, with 29 bases left between them. This CDR3 contains 22 residues. The CDR3 reads CASSLRLSVRLDRVSSYNEQFF. In DNA form, the CDR3 reads TGTGCCAGCAGTTTACGTCTGTCCGTCAGATTAGACCGGGTGAGCTCCTACAATGAGCAGTTCTTC.

This clonotype was observed at least ten times. This chain uses TRBV7-2 with TRBJ2-3, with D unclear. V was trimmed by 6 bases and J by 2 bases, leaving 9 bases between them. The CDR3 spans 13 residues. In germline, CDR1 is SGHTA, CDR2 FQGNSA. CDR3: CASSRFLTDTQYF. The CDR3, as DNA: TGTGCCAGCAGTCGATTTCTCACAGATACGCAGTATTTT. The full variable domain, with the rest looked up from reference TRBV7-2 and TRBJ2-3, is GAGVSQSPSNKVTEKGKDVELRCDPISGHTALYWYRQSLGQGLEFLIYFQGNSAPDKSGLPSDRFSAERTGGSVSTLTIQRTQQEDSAVYLCASSRFLTDTQYFGPGTRLTVL.

This chain connects TRBV30 to TRBJ2-5; 12 bases match TRBD2. The CDR3 spans 17 residues. Germline-derived CDR1 and CDR2 are GTSNPN and SVGIG (reference sequence). The junction had 7 bases not matched to a gene; V was cut back by 0 bases and J by 2 bases. Here the CDR3 DNA reads TGTGCCTGGAGTGTGGGACTAGCGGGTCCTATGCAAGAGACCCAGTACTTC. It is translated as CAWSVGLAGPMQETQYF.

On this clonotype itself: This could be a read error, since a much larger clone is one nucleotide away. This chain uses TRBV29-1 with TRBJ1-2; 7 bases line up with TRBD1. The CDR3 sequence is 14 residues long. J was trimmed by 4 bases and V by 7 bases; bases with no gene match: 12. Germline loops: CDR1 SQVTM, CDR2 ANQGSEA. The CDR3 sequence: CSALAQGYAYGYTF. The CDR3 DNA reads TGCAGCGCTCTAGCACAGGGGTACGCCTATGGCTACACCTTC.

This clonotype was detected a few times. The rearrangement uses TRBV9 and TRBJ2-1, with a possible D match to TRBD2 (6 bases). Germline CDR1 SGDLS, CDR2 YYNGEE. The CDR3 extends over 16 amino acids. With 1 base removed from V and 2 bases from J, the gap between germline ends came to 13 bases. The DNA for the CDR3 is TGTGCCAGCAGCGTATTCGGGGGTCTGGCCTACAATGAGCAGTTCTTC. It encodes CASSVFGGLAYNEQFF.

Comment on this clonotype: This clone may be a read error of a much larger clone one base away. The chain is built from TRBV5-5 and TRBJ2-1; 9 bases line up with TRBD1. This CDR3 contains 15 residues. V gave up 3 bases and J gave up 10 bases; unmatched junction bases: 11. Per germline, CDR1 SGHKS and CDR2 YYEKEE (reference sequence). In DNA form, the CDR3 reads TGTGCCAGCAGCTATATCGGGACAGGGCCCTACGAGCAGTTCTTC. Its protein product is CASSYIGTGPYEQFF.

In this sample, this clonotype turned up a few times. This rearrangement joins TRBV3-1 to TRBJ2-3; no clear D gene. Per germline, CDR1 LGHDT and CDR2 YNNKEL (reference sequence). The CDR3 covers 14 residues. Trimming removed 3 bases from V and 8 bases from J, with 15 bases in between. The CDR3 reads CASSHAGPSGTQYF. The CDR3 region has the DNA TGTGCCAGCAGCCACGCCGGTCCGTCGGGTACGCAGTATTTT.

The gene calls are TRBV20-1 and TRBJ1-1, with no clear D. The CDR3 runs to 14 residues. Germline V gene data show CDR1 as DFQATT and CDR2 as SNEGSKA (reference sequence). V lost 6 bases to trimming and J lost 1 base, with 15 bases between them. CDR3 nucleotide sequence: TGCAGTGCGGCGTTCGGGTCCGCGAACACTGAAGCTTTCTTT. Translated: CSAAFGSANTEAFF.

This sequence joins TRBV7-6 and TRBJ1-6; D unclear. Germline V CDR1 and CDR2: SGHVS, FNYEAQ. V dropped 1 base and J dropped 0 bases, with 13 bases sitting between them. The CDR3 spans 18 residues. CDR3 in amino acids: CASSLEAGPSSYNSPLHF. The CDR3 nucleotides read TGTGCCAGCAGCTTAGAGGCAGGCCCGAGCTCCTATAATTCACCCCTCCACTTT. Combining the CDR3 with reference TRBV7-6 and TRBJ1-6 gives the whole variable domain GAGVSQSPRYKVTKRGQDVALRCDPISGHVSLYWYRQALGQGPEFLTYFNYEAQQDKSGLPNDRFSAERPEGSISTLTIQRTEQRDSAMYRCASSLEAGPSSYNSPLHFGNGTRLTVT.

The V gene is TRBV6-2 or TRBV6-3, the J gene TRBJ1-5, with D maybe TRBD1 (5 bases). The CDR3 consists of 14 residues. CDR1 and CDR2 (germline): MNHEY, SVGEGT. V lost 5 bases to trimming and J lost 4 bases, with 12 bases between them. CDR3 loop: CASSLDSRNQPQHF. CDR3 nucleotides: TGTGCCAGCAGTCTCGACAGCCGTAATCAGCCCCAGCATTTT.

This clonotype has a handful of counts. The chain links TRBV7-2 to TRBJ2-5; possibly TRBD2 for D (5 bases). Between the trimmed V and J ends, which lost 0 bases and 11 bases, there was a span of 16 bases. The CDR3 is made up of 14 amino acids. Germline lookup yields CDR1 SGHTA and CDR2 FQGNSA. CDR3 DNA: TGTGCCAGCAGCTTAGCTAGCGTCCACAATGAGCAGTACTTC. Amino acid sequence: CASSLASVHNEQYF.

The chain combines TRBV12-3 or TRBV12-4 with TRBJ2-2; weak D call: TRBD2 (7 bases). V was cut by 2 bases and J by 4 bases, with 14 bases left in between. The CDR3 is made up of 16 amino acids. The CDR3 nucleotides read TGTGCCAGCAGTTTAATGGGGGGGCTGGGCACCGGGGAGCTGTTTTTT. Translation: CASSLMGGLGTGELFF.

This clonotype was recorded at least ten times. The chain recombines TRBV7-8 with TRBJ2-3; 9 bases fit TRBD2. From germline, CDR1 is SGHVS and CDR2 FQNEAQ. The V and J ends lost 5 bases and 2 bases, in that order; junction bases with no gene match: 5. The CDR3 covers 15 residues. The CDR3 region has the DNA TGTGCCAGCAGCGACCTAGCGGGGAACACAGATACGCAGTATTTT. Its translation: CASSDLAGNTDTQYF.

This clonotype was seen ten or more times. The chain is built from TRBV5-1 and TRBJ2-5, with D uncertain. This CDR3 is built from 14 residues. The V gene's germline CDR1 is SGHRS and CDR2 YFSETQ. The V gene lost 4 bases and the J gene lost 5 bases, with 15 bases spanning the gap. CDR3 in DNA: TGCGCCAGCAGCCGGCAGAGTCACGGGGAGACCCAGTACTTC. Translating it yields CASSRQSHGETQYF.

The chain uses TRBV25-1 and TRBJ1-2; perhaps TRBD1 as D (5 bases). The V and J ends lost 6 bases and 5 bases respectively, with 13 bases between them. Germline V lookup: CDR1 MGHDK, CDR2 SYGVNS. This CDR3 is 13 amino acids long. Here the CDR3 DNA reads TGTGCCAGCAGCGCCGGGGCACAGTATGGCTACACCTTC. Translation: CASSAGAQYGYTF.

This chain uses TRBV12-3 or TRBV12-4 with TRBJ1-5; D is unclear. V was cut by 5 bases and J by 7 bases, with 15 bases left in between. The CDR3 runs 14 residues. The CDR3 sequence is CASSVRVSGQPQHF. The CDR3 nucleotides are TGTGCCAGCAGTGTACGGGTAAGCGGGCAGCCCCAGCATTTT.

This chain connects TRBV25-1 to TRBJ1-2, with 7 bases aligning to TRBD1. Germline V gene sequence: CDR1 MGHDK, CDR2 SYGVNS. The V gene end was trimmed by 1 base and the J gene end by 4 bases; junction bases not matched to a gene: 3. There are 14 residues in the CDR3. CDR3 protein: CASSEWGDSYGYTF. CDR3 sequence (DNA): TGTGCCAGCAGTGAATGGGGGGACAGCTATGGCTACACCTTC.

This clonotype was counted only a few times. The rearrangement joins TRBV7-2 to TRBJ2-1; D gene unclear. CDR1 and CDR2 from the germline V gene are SGHTA and FQGNSA. This CDR3 contains 14 residues. V lost 7 bases and J 0 bases, leaving 10 bases between the germline ends. The CDR3 DNA reads as TGTGCCAGCAAGGGCAGCATCTCCTACAATGAGCAGTTCTTC. Its translation: CASKGSISYNEQFF. The full variable domain, rest sourced from reference TRBV7-2 and TRBJ2-1, is GAGVSQSPSNKVTEKGKDVELRCDPISGHTALYWYRQSLGQGLEFLIYFQGNSAPDKSGLPSDRFSAERTGGSVSTLTIQRTQQEDSAVYLCASKGSISYNEQFFGPGTRLTVL.

This clonotype was found many times. This sequence joins TRBV7-3 and TRBJ2-5; D possibly corresponds to TRBD2 (5 bases). The CDR3 is 15 residues long. V was trimmed by 5 bases and J by 5 bases, leaving 18 bases between them. The germline gives CDR1 SGHTA, CDR2 FQGTGA. The CDR3, as DNA: TGTGCCAGCAGCCTTAATGGGAGAAACGGGGAGACCCAGTACTTC. It encodes CASSLNGRNGETQYF. Combining the CDR3 with reference TRBV7-3 and TRBJ2-5 gives the whole variable domain GAGVSQTPSNKVTEKGKYVELRCDPISGHTALYWYRQSLGQGPEFLIYFQGTGAADDSGLPNDRFFAVRPEGSVSTLKIQRTERGDSAVYLCASSLNGRNGETQYFGPGTRLLVL.

This clonotype has only a few counts. The J gene is TRBJ2-1, the V gene TRBV29-1; possible D gene TRBD1, 6 bases. Germline values: CDR1 SQVTM, CDR2 ANQGSEA. V was pared by 6 bases and J by 0 bases, with 18 bases between. The CDR3 length is 16 residues. In DNA, the CDR3 is TGCAGCGTCGTGGGGGCCGTCACTGGCTCCTACAATGAGCAGTTCTTC. It yields the protein CSVVGAVTGSYNEQFF.

The table lists this clonotype with a few counts. The V call is TRBV20-1, the J call TRBJ2-3, with D perhaps assigned TRBD1 or TRBD2 (5 bases each). CDR3 length: 15 residues. Germline V gives CDR1 DFQATT, CDR2 SNEGSKA (reference sequence). V was pared by 8 bases and J by 3 bases, with 21 bases between. In nucleotides, the CDR3 is TGCAGTCCACTAGACTCCCCCAGGGCGACAGATACGCAGTATTTT. The encoded protein is CSPLDSPRATDTQYF.

The genes are TRBV6-6 and TRBJ1-1; D unresolved. The germline CDR1 and CDR2 sequences are MNHNY and SVGAGI (reference sequence). This CDR3 is built from 12 residues. V was trimmed by 2 bases and J by 8 bases, leaving 9 bases between them. In nucleotides, the CDR3 is TGTGCCAGCAGTTACGGACGGGCAGAAGCTTTCTTT. Translated: CASSYGRAEAFF.

This clonotype turned up a few times. Given a much more abundant clone one base away, this may be a read error. The chain uses TRBV28 and TRBJ1-3; D is unresolved. CDR1 is MDHEN and CDR2 is SYDVKM in the germline V gene. CDR3 size: 14 residues. This chain's CDR3 is CAGSLLNSGNTIYF. The CDR3 DNA sequence: TGTGCCGGCAGTTTACTCAACTCTGGAAACACCATATATTTT. Combining the CDR3 with reference TRBV28 and TRBJ1-3 gives the whole variable domain DVKVTQSSRYLVKRTGEKVFLECVQDMDHENMFWYRQDPGLGLRLIYFSYDVKMKEKGDIPEGYSVSREKKERFSLILESASTNQTSMYLCAGSLLNSGNTIYFGEGSWLTVV.

This clonotype has more than one count but fewer than ten. The V gene is TRBV5-5, the J gene TRBJ2-7; 9 positions match TRBD1. V dropped 4 bases and J dropped 0; count of bases not matched to a gene: 8. This CDR3 is 16 amino acids long. CDR1 is SGHKS, CDR2 YYEKEE, per germline (reference sequence). The CDR3 loop is CASSGGQGFPSYEQYF. The DNA of the CDR3 is TGTGCCAGCAGCGGCGGACAGGGGTTCCCCTCCTACGAGCAGTACTTC.

At least ten counts were recorded for this clonotype. V is TRBV5-1 and J is TRBJ2-1; D is uncertain. The CDR3 spans 13 residues. V lost 0 bases and J 6 bases, leaving 7 bases between the germline ends. Germline values: CDR1 SGHRS, CDR2 YFSETQ. The CDR3 DNA is TGCGCCAGCAGCTTGGATCCGATCAATGAGCAGTTCTTC. Translating it yields CASSLDPINEQFF.

The chain joins TRBV4-1 to TRBJ2-7, with 9 bases that match TRBD1. The ends lost 0 bases at V and 3 bases at J; junction bases unmatched: 6. This CDR3 is built from 16 residues. From germline, CDR1 is MGHRA and CDR2 YSYEKL. CDR3 sequence (DNA): TGCGCCAGCAGCCAAGAGCTAACAGGGGGCGTCTACGAGCAGTACTTC. Translation gives CASSQELTGGVYEQYF.